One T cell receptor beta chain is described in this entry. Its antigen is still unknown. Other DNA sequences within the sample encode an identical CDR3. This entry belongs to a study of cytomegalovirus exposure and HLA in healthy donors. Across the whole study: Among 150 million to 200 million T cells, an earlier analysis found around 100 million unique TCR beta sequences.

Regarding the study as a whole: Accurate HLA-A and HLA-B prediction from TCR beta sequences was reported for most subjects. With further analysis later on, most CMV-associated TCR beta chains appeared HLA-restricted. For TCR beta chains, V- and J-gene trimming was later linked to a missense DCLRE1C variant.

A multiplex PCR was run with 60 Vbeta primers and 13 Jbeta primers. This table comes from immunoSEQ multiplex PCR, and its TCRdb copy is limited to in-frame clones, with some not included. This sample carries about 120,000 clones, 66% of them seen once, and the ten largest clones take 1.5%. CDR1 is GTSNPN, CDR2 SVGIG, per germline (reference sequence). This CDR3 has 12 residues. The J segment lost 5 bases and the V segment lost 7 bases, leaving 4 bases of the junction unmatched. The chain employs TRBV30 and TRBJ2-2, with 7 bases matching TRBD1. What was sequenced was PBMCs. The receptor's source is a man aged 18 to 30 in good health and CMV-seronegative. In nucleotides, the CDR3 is TGTGCCTACCACAGGGGTACCGGGGAGCTGTTTTTT. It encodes CAYHRGTGELFF.